Below, 14 T cell receptor beta chains from the same sample are listed, as sequenced in a study of T-cell reconstitution after alpha-beta-depleted transplantation in children. Unique molecular identifiers were used to barcode this TCRbeta library. TCRdb analysed the PCR reads with MiXCR anew, one entry per CDR3 protein. The table includes hundreds of thousands of distinct CDR3 sequences, roughly 14% detected once. Sequencing used PBMCs, obtained before TCRalphabeta/CD19-depleted stem cell transplant. These receptors were obtained from a girl aged 2 to 9 with congenital amegakaryocytic thrombocytopenia, due to receive a stem cell transplant.

This clonotype has a count of ten or more. V usage is TRBV20-1 and J usage is TRBJ1-5; D is possibly TRBD1 (6 bases). The V gene lost 5 bases and the J gene lost 10 bases, with 21 bases spanning the gap. The CDR3 loop spans 14 amino acids. Looked up from germline, CDR1 is DFQATT and CDR2 is SNEGSKA (reference sequence). For the CDR3, the DNA is TGCAGTGCTCCCTCGGTGGGGGCTAGTTCCCCCCAGCATTTT. This codes for CSAPSVGASSPQHF.

CDR3 in amino acids: CASSQATETQYF. CDR3 in DNA: TGTGCCAGCAGCCAGGCAACAGAGACCCAGTACTTC. V and J are TRBV28 and TRBJ2-5; D not resolved. Trimming cost V 6 bases and J 4 bases, with 9 bases left between them. CDR1 and CDR2 (germline): MDHEN, SYDVKM. CDR3 size: 12 residues. The variable domain in full, with the rest retrieved from reference TRBV28 and TRBJ2-5, is DVKVTQSSRYLVKRTGEKVFLECVQDMDHENMFWYRQDPGLGLRLIYFSYDVKMKEKGDIPEGYSVSREKKERFSLILESASTNQTSMYLCASSQATETQYFGPGTRLLVL.

The rearrangement links TRBV12-3 or TRBV12-4 to TRBJ2-2; the D gene is possibly TRBD1 (5 bases). V shed 6 bases and J shed 6 bases, with 20 bases lying between them. CDR3 length: 16 residues. The CDR3 sequence is CASRPKGHAEAGELFF. The CDR3 coding sequence is TGTGCCAGCAGGCCCAAGGGGCACGCAGAGGCCGGGGAGCTGTTTTTT.

This clonotype occurred many times. V and J are TRBV5-6 and TRBJ1-5; 10 bases match TRBD1. Germline CDR1 reads SGHDT; CDR2 reads YYEEEE. V lost 3 bases, J lost 5 bases, and 8 bases stayed unmatched. The CDR3 is 16 residues long. Here the CDR3 reads CASSSGWGQGYQPQHF. CDR3 nucleotides: TGTGCCAGCAGCTCCGGCTGGGGACAGGGGTATCAGCCCCAGCATTTT.

There are many counts of this clonotype. This chain joins TRBV20-1 and TRBJ2-1; D possibly corresponds to TRBD2 (5 bases). From germline, CDR1 is DFQATT and CDR2 SNEGSKA (reference sequence). CDR3 size: 14 residues. The germline V and J ends were trimmed by 5 bases and 6 bases, with 17 bases remaining between them. CDR3 sequence: CSAQRAQPINEQFF. The CDR3 DNA is TGCAGTGCTCAGAGGGCCCAGCCAATCAATGAGCAGTTCTTC.

As for this clonotype: It may be a read error: a sequence one base away is much more abundant. The chain employs TRBV5-1 and TRBJ2-5; TRBD2 matches 7 bases. Germline V CDR1 and CDR2: SGHRS, YFSETQ. V lost 2 bases, J lost 4 bases, and 23 bases stayed unmatched. CDR3 length equals 20 residues. The CDR3 nucleotides are TGCGCCAGCAGCTTCATATTCGGGGCTAGCGGAGCTCATCTACGAGAGACCCAGTACTTC. It is translated as CASSFIFGASGAHLRETQYF. The full variable domain, its missing parts supplied by reference TRBV5-1 and TRBJ2-5, is KAGVTQTPRYLIKTRGQQVTLSCSPISGHRSVSWYQQTPGQGLQFLFEYFSETQRNKGNFPGRFSGRQFSNSRSEMNVSTLELGDSALYLCASSFIFGASGAHLRETQYFGPGTRLLVL.

The chain has TRBV20-1 and TRBJ1-2, with D unresolved. The CDR3 extends over 12 amino acids. Germline V CDR1 and CDR2: DFQATT, SNEGSKA (reference sequence). The ends were cut back, 3 bases at V and 8 bases at J, with 13 bases in the middle. CDR3 amino acids: CSASGRPWGYTF. CDR3 nucleotide sequence: TGCAGTGCTAGCGGACGGCCGTGGGGCTACACCTTC.

This clonotype was seen at least ten times. The chain is built from TRBV5-1 and TRBJ2-3; the D gene is possibly TRBD2 (5 bases). V lost 7 bases and J lost 5, with 23 bases in between. Germline V gives CDR1 SGHRS, CDR2 YFSETQ. This CDR3 contains 16 residues. CDR3: CASHVRDSNSGDTQYF. In DNA form, the CDR3 reads TGCGCCAGCCACGTGAGGGATTCTAATTCTGGAGATACGCAGTATTTT.

The table lists this clonotype with a few counts. CDR3 sequence: CASTVGYGQETQYF. The CDR3 nucleotides are TGTGCCAGCACCGTCGGGTACGGTCAAGAGACCCAGTACTTC. The gene calls are TRBV28 and TRBJ2-5; D ambiguous. Trimming stripped 7 bases from V and 2 bases from J, with 14 bases between. The germline CDR1 and CDR2 sequences are MDHEN and SYDVKM. The CDR3 is 14 residues long.

The chain is built from TRBV7-8 and TRBJ2-6, with D possibly being TRBD2 (5 bases). CDR3 length: 15 residues. The germline CDR1 and CDR2 sequences are SGHVS and FQNEAQ. The V end lost 3 bases, the J end lost 2 bases, and 8 bases lay between the germline ends. CDR3 sequence reads: CASSFRGTGANVLTF. The DNA of the CDR3 is TGTGCCAGCAGCTTCAGAGGGACTGGGGCCAACGTCCTGACTTTC. The full variable domain, completed using reference TRBV7-8 and TRBJ2-6, is GAGVSQSPRYKVAKRGQDVALRCDPISGHVSLFWYQQALGQGPEFLTYFQNEAQLDKSGLPSDRFFAERPEGSVSTLKIQRTQQEDSAVYLCASSFRGTGANVLTFGAGSRLTVL.

This clonotype was observed a handful of times. This sequence joins TRBV12-3 or TRBV12-4 and TRBJ2-7; D unresolved. The ends were cut back, 6 bases at V and 5 bases at J, with 11 bases in the middle. This CDR3 comprises 12 residues. CDR3 residues: CASSRLLNEQYF. CDR3 sequence (DNA): TGTGCCAGCAGCCGCCTCCTCAACGAGCAGTACTTC.

CDR3 amino acids: CASSLKDRNTGELFF. CDR3 sequence (DNA): TGTGCCAGCAGTCTCAAGGACAGGAACACCGGGGAGCTGTTTTTT. This chain uses TRBV12-3 or TRBV12-4 with TRBJ2-2; a possible D gene is TRBD1 (6 bases). This CDR3 comprises 15 residues. Trimming took 5 bases from V and 1 from J, leaving 11 bases between them.

This rearrangement joins TRBV20-1 to TRBJ1-5; D is uncertain. The CDR3 is 15 residues long. Germline values: CDR1 DFQATT, CDR2 SNEGSKA (reference sequence). Trimming removed 5 bases at V and 4 bases at J, with 18 bases between. The CDR3 bases are TGCAGTGCTCGCATGGGAAACGGCAAGAATCAGCCCCAGCATTTT. It codes for CSARMGNGKNQPQHF.

This clonotype has only a few counts. The V call is TRBV20-1, the J call TRBJ2-1, with 15 bases aligning to TRBD2. CDR1 DFQATT and CDR2 SNEGSKA come from the germline V gene (reference sequence). V shed 5 bases and J 5 bases; nucleotides not matched to a gene: 4. The CDR3 extends over 15 amino acids. This chain's CDR3 is CSAWTSGRAHNEQFF. The CDR3 coding sequence is TGCAGTGCTTGGACTAGCGGGAGGGCCCACAATGAGCAGTTCTTC.